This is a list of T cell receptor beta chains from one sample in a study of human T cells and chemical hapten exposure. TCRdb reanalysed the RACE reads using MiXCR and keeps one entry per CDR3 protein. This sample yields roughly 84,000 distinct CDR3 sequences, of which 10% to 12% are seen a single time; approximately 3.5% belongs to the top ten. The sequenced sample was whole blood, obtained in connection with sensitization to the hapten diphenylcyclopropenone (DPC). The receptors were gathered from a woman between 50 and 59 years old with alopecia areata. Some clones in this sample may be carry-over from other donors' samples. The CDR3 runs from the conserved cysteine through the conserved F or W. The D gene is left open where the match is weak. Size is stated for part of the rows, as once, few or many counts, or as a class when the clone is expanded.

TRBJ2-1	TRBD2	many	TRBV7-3	CASSWTSGGGNEQFF	TGTGCCAGCAGCTGGACTAGCGGAGGGGGGAATGAGCAGTTCTTC
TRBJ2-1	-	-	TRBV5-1	CASSPARAAANEQFF	TGCGCCAGCAGCCCCGCGCGGGCAGCGGCCAATGAGCAGTTCTTC
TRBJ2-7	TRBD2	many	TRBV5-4	CASSSPTSGVSYEQYF	TGTGCCAGCAGCTCTCCTACTAGCGGAGTCTCCTACGAGCAGTACTTC
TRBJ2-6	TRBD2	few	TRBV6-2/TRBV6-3	CASSWLAAGANVLTF	TGTGCCAGCAGTTGGCTAGCGGCGGGGGCCAACGTCCTGACTTTC
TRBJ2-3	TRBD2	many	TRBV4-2	CASSLNRGGHVPYTQYF	TGTGCCAGCAGCCTCAACCGGGGGGGACACGTCCCTTATACGCAGTATTTT
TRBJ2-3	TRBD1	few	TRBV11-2	CASSLAGQGTDTQYF	TGTGCCAGCAGCTTAGCGGGACAGGGGACAGATACGCAGTATTTT
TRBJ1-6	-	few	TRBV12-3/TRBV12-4	CASSLPSSPLHF	TGTGCCAGCAGTCTGCCTAGTTCACCCCTCCACTTT
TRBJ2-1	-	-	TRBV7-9	CASSPGGRGYNEQFF	TGTGCCAGCAGCCCTGGTGGGCGGGGATACAATGAGCAGTTCTTC
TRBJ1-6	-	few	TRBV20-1	CSARVLGGPSNSPLHF	TGCAGTGCTAGAGTGCTGGGAGGGCCGAGTAATTCACCCCTCCACTTT
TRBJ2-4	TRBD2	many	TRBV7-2	CASSLVSSGRARAKNIQYF	TGTGCCAGCAGCTTAGTATCTAGCGGGAGGGCCCGGGCCAAAAACATTCAGTACTTC
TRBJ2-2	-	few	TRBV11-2	CASSLLPSNTGELFF	TGTGCCAGCAGCTTACTACCGTCGAACACCGGGGAGCTGTTTTTT
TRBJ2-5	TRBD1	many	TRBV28	CASSRPGTGRETQYF	TGTGCCAGCAGTCGACCCGGGACAGGGAGAGAGACCCAGTACTTC
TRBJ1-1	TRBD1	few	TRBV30	CASDRGRTEAFF	TGTGCCTCTGACAGGGGCCGAACTGAAGCTTTCTTT
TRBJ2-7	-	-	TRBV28	CASSLWRAVDEQYF	TGTGCCAGCAGTTTATGGCGGGCGGTTGACGAGCAGTACTTC
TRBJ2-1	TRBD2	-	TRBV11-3	CASSLVGLAGGPLKGEQFF	TGTGCCAGCAGCTTAGTCGGGCTAGCGGGAGGGCCCTTGAAGGGTGAGCAGTTCTTC
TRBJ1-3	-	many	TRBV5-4	CASSSGQGGNTIYF	TGTGCCAGCAGCTCGGGACAAGGTGGAAACACCATATATTTT
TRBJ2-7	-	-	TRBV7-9	CASSSLAGYYEQYF	TGTGCCAGCAGCTCCCTTGCAGGATACTACGAGCAGTACTTC
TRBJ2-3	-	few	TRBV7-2	CASSAGGVVNTQYF	TGTGCCAGCAGCGCCGGCGGGGTCGTTAATACGCAGTATTTT
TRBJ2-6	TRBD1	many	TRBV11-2	CASSLVTGTGANVLTF	TGTGCCAGCAGCCTGGTGACAGGGACCGGGGCCAACGTCCTGACTTTC
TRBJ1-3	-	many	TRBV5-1	CASSWDFPSSGNTIYF	TGCGCCAGCAGCTGGGACTTCCCTAGCTCTGGAAACACCATATATTTT